This T cell receptor (beta chain) derives from a study of T cell repertoires in cytomegalovirus infection. Germline values: CDR1 MNHNY, CDR2 SVGAGI (reference sequence). V was pared by 6 bases and J by 3 bases, with 5 bases between. There are 11 residues in the CDR3. Comment on this clonotype: Antigen specificity is unknown.

MiXCR was run by TCRdb on the reads, yielding one entry per CDR3 protein. Among 650,000 to 900,000 distinct CDR3 sequences listed, almost 30% were seen once. Material: cultured CD8+ T cells from PBMCs, obtained from culture after CMV antigen stimulation. This chain uses TRBV6-6 with TRBJ1-1; D gene unclear. The clonotype originates from a human donor in good health (CMV status not recorded). Some clones in this sample may be carry-over from other donors' samples. The CDR3 protein is CASRDYTEAFF. The CDR3 DNA is TGTGCCAGCAGGGACTACACTGAAGCTTTCTTT.